This T cell receptor (beta chain) was obtained from a study of PD-1 blockade in classical Hodgkin lymphoma. Notes on this clone: Its antigen remains unidentified.

Repertoires were generated with immunoSEQ multiplex PCR, while TCRdb's copy carries only in-frame clones and drops some. Here the sample spans 10,000 to 15,000 clones, roughly 80% being singletons. Losses at the gene ends were 5 bases for V and 4 bases for J; bases not matched to a gene: 8. In germline, CDR1 is MNHEY, CDR2 SMNVEV (reference sequence). This CDR3 has 16 residues. Following autologous stem cell transplantation, relapse occurred in every patient, and exposure to brentuximab vedotin varied. Study-wide results and limits: At baseline, newly diagnosed patients reportedly showed less TCR diversity than healthy donors.

The TCR originated in a human donor with classical Hodgkin lymphoma. Sequenced here: peripheral blood mononuclear cells (PBMCs), sampled at baseline. The chain employs TRBV27 and TRBJ2-5; 12 positions agree with TRBD2. In DNA form, the CDR3 reads TGTGCCAGCAGTCCCCTCAGACTAGCGGGAGCAGAGACCCAGTACTTC. Translation: CASSPLRLAGAETQYF.